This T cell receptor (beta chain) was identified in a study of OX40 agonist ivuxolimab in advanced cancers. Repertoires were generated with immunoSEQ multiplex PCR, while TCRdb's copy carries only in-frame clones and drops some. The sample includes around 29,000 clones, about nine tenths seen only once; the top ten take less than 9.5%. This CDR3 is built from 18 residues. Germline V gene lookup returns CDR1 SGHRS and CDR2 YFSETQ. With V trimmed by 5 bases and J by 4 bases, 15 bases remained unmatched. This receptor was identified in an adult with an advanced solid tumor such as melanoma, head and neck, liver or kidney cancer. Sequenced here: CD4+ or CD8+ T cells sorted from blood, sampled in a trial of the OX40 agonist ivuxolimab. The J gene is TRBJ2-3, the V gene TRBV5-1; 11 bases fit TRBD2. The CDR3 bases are TGCGCCAGCAGTGGGGTAGCGGGAGGGCCACGAGCCGCAGATACGCAGTATTTT. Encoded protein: CASSGVAGGPRAADTQYF.